A single sample gave rise to the 11 T cell receptor beta chains below, sequenced in a study of shared clonotypes between healthy human individuals. Here immunoSEQ multiplex PCR was the method, and the copy in TCRdb shows in-frame clones only, minus some. This table holds some 1,400,000 clones, 96% found once. The specimen sequenced was naive CD4+ T cells sorted from blood. Subset noted: CD45RA+ positively selected. These receptor sequences come from a young man in good health.

The chain joins TRBV28 to TRBJ2-7; D is unclear. CDR1 is MDHEN, CDR2 SYDVKM, per germline. This CDR3 contains 12 residues. Trimming took 6 bases from V and 1 from J, leaving 7 bases between them. The CDR3 sequence is CASSDQSYEQYF. In DNA form, the CDR3 reads TGTGCCAGCAGCGACCAATCCTACGAGCAGTACTTC.

The V call is TRBV9, the J call TRBJ2-5; 8 nucleotides align to TRBD2. The DNA end is more similar to TRBJ2-7, so the J call may be wrong. The CDR3 loop spans 15 amino acids. The germline CDR1 and CDR2 sequences are SGDLS and YYNGEE. The CDR3 sequence: CASSVGLGLVDEQYF. CDR3 coding DNA: TGTGCCAGCAGCGTAGGACTGGGACTAGTTGACGAGCAGTACTTC.

V and J are TRBV6-6 and TRBJ1-5; 7 bases are a match to TRBD1. CDR1 is MNHNY, CDR2 SVGAGI, per germline (reference sequence). J gave up 7 bases and V 7 bases, and 10 bases lay outside the gene matches. The CDR3 covers 14 residues. In DNA form, the CDR3 reads TGTGCCAGCACCCGGGCAGGGGGGAACCAGCCCCAGCATTTT. Protein sequence: CASTRAGGNQPQHF.

The genes are TRBV10-2 and TRBJ2-7; D is possibly TRBD1 (6 bases). CDR3 length equals 15 residues. V shed 3 bases and J shed 2 bases, with 14 bases lying between them. Germline V gene data show CDR1 as WSHSY and CDR2 as SAAADI. The CDR3 DNA reads as TGCGCCAGCAGTGATGCCCGTCGACAGGCCTACGAGCAGTACTTC. Protein: CASSDARRQAYEQYF.

The chain combines TRBV18 with TRBJ1-3; D call uncertain. Deletions cut 2 bases from V and 4 bases from J, with 9 bases between. CDR1 is KGHSH and CDR2 is LQKENI in the germline V gene. CDR3 size: 14 residues. For the CDR3, the DNA is TGTGCCAGCTCACCAGGCATTCCCGGAAACACCATATATTTT. It encodes CASSPGIPGNTIYF.

The CDR3 DNA reads as TGCGCCAGCAGTGATGGGACTAGCGGGAGGGCCCAGTACTTC. Translating gives CASSDGTSGRAQYF. V is TRBV10-1 and J is TRBJ2-4, with TRBD2 matching over 16 bases. The V and J ends lost 3 bases and 13 bases, in that order; junction bases with no gene match: 3. The length of the CDR3 is 14 residues. Germline V lookup: CDR1 WNHNN, CDR2 SYGVQD (reference sequence).

This chain joins TRBV4-3 and TRBJ2-1, with TRBD2 identical over 11 bases. CDR3 size: 15 residues. Germline V gene lookup returns CDR1 LGHNA and CDR2 YSLEER. Trimming cost V 3 bases and J 6 bases; bases outside gene matches: 4. The DNA for the CDR3 is TGCGCCAGCAGCCAGAGGGGACTAGCGGCCAATGAGCAGTTCTTC. It specifies CASSQRGLAANEQFF.

The gene calls are TRBV4-3 and TRBJ2-1; no firm D call. CDR1 and CDR2 from the germline V gene are LGHNA and YSLEER. Between the trimmed V and J ends, which lost 1 base and 14 bases, there was a span of 15 bases. The CDR3 consists of 13 residues. The CDR3 is CASSQVLGAVEFF. The CDR3 DNA reads as TGCGCCAGCAGCCAAGTACTCGGCGCTGTCGAGTTCTTC.

Written as DNA, the CDR3 is TGTGCCAGCAGCTCCCCTAGCGGGGTACAGCTTCGGTACGAGCAGTACTTC. It translates to CASSSPSGVQLRYEQYF. The rearrangement joins TRBV7-2 to TRBJ2-7; TRBD2 aligns across 9 bases. The CDR3 covers 17 residues. V lost 4 bases, J lost 4 bases, and 14 bases stayed unmatched. In germline, CDR1 is SGHTA, CDR2 FQGNSA.

The count of this clone is one. This chain uses TRBV28 with TRBJ2-1; a weak D match, TRBD1 (6 bases). The V end lost 4 bases, the J end lost 3 bases, and 28 bases lay between the germline ends. Germline CDR1 is MDHEN and CDR2 is SYDVKM. The length of the CDR3 is 20 residues. The CDR3 spells CASSSPPGHTKTKFYNEQFF. The CDR3, as DNA: TGTGCCAGCAGTTCGCCCCCGGGACACACCAAAACTAAATTCTACAATGAGCAGTTCTTC.

The gene calls are TRBV5-1 and TRBJ1-1; the D is unclear. Looked up from germline, CDR1 is SGHRS and CDR2 is YFSETQ. The V and J ends lost 4 bases and 6 bases respectively, with 16 bases between them. This CDR3 comprises 14 residues. CDR3 in amino acids: CASSQRESGAEAFF. Here the CDR3 DNA reads TGCGCCAGCAGCCAGAGGGAGTCTGGGGCTGAAGCTTTCTTT. The full variable domain, in which reference TRBV5-1 and TRBJ1-1 provide the parts outside the CDR3, is KAGVTQTPRYLIKTRGQQVTLSCSPISGHRSVSWYQQTPGQGLQFLFEYFSETQRNKGNFPGRFSGRQFSNSRSEMNVSTLELGDSALYLCASSQRESGAEAFFGQGTRLTVV.